Below, one TCR beta chain is given with its context. This clonotype was detected ten times or more. Its target antigen remains unknown. Base qualities are not provided; no much larger clone lies one nucleotide away. Hyperthyroidism patients were newly diagnosed, with disease duration under 2 months, and aged 18 to 65 years. The study excluded patients with uncontrolled infections, other autoimmune diseases, pregnancy or lactation. Diagnoses relied on clinical symptoms, serum thyroxine and TRAb, thyroid ultrasound and orbital computed tomography. Blood from progressor patients was collected at the time of first diagnosis with hyperthyroidism, before any ophthalmopathy symptoms had appeared. Ficoll-Paque density gradient centrifugation was used to isolate PBMCs from about 10 ml of fresh peripheral blood. Progressor patients were first diagnosed with Graves' hyperthyroidism and then developed ophthalmopathy during follow-up. Trizol reagent was used to extract total RNA, and RNA quality was then checked on an Agilent 2100 Bioanalyzer.

From a lookup of the germline V gene (reference sequence), CDR1 and CDR2 are MNHEY and SMNVEV. The trim is 1 base for V and 6 bases for J, with a gap of 18 bases between the germline ends. The CDR3 runs 16 residues from the cysteine to the phenylalanine. Only CDR3 DNA is held: 48 bases, read in frame from base 1. These data belong to a study of T cells in Graves' hyperthyroidism and ophthalmopathy (dated 2019 in TCRdb). Regarding the study in general: Peripheral blood was collected at initial diagnosis, before any treatment. To identify TCR V-J signatures that set the groups apart, the researchers used a discovery cohort of about a hundred patients, made up of 43 with Graves' ophthalmopathy and 55 to 65 with stable Graves' hyperthyroidism. Prospective prediction of ophthalmopathy was tested in an independent validation cohort of 18 to 20 hyperthyroidism patients and roughly 16 patients who later progressed to ophthalmopathy. For training and testing, the 100 or so patients in the discovery cohort were randomly divided in a 7:3 ratio. Thyroid tissue and blood T-cell repertoires from six Graves' hyperthyroidism patients were also compared in the study. After sampling, hyperthyroidism patients received methimazole starting at 30 mg daily, and ophthalmopathy patients received high-dose intravenous methylprednisolone. The paper describes TCR Vbeta CDR3 sequencing of 135 peripheral blood samples, made up of fewer than 50 ophthalmopathy patients, 70 to 80 hyperthyroidism patients and 17 progressor patients.

TCR beta CDR3 regions were amplified from RNA transcripts. The first round of RT-PCR for the TCR CDR3 was performed with the HTBI primer set and the Qiagen OneStep RT-PCR kit. Libraries were constructed in a second round of multiplex PCR, after which size selection and purification were performed. Sequencing of the libraries was done on an Illumina HiSeq2000 using paired-end 100 bp reads. The authors processed their data as follows. Raw data were processed with SOAPnuke, discarding reads with adapters, uncalled bases, mean Phred below 15, or no exact constant-primer or identifier match. COPE v1.2.5 was used to merge the high-quality paired reads, and each unique nucleotide sequence was defined as a clonotype. MiTCR v1.1 was used to align clonotypes to the IMGT TRBV, TRBD and TRBJ reference segments. The analysis included only V-J combinations with a frequency above 0.0001, which together covered 98% to 99.2% of the repertoires. A TCS score was defined as the ratio of F50 (clonal expansion) to E x V (chaos), with BLOSUM62-based TCRdist applied between CDR3 peptides within each V-J. Welch's t-statistics and random forest reduced 514 V-J features to some 14, which were used in a naive Bayes classifier (R e1071). In-frame beta chains were kept once TCRdb had trimmed the public reads at Q25 with fastp and called clones with MiXCR. Rows with one shared CDR3 protein collapse into an entry with the most common genes and DNA. These V and J calls derive from TCRdb rather than the authors' analysis. The sample yields roughly 500,000 distinct CDR3 sequences; 14% were counted once. Together, the top ten hold roughly 5.5% of the sample.

Summary of the overall study and its limitations: No statistical method was used to set the sample size in advance, and investigators knew the group allocation. In validation, progression to ophthalmopathy was predicted by the model with 65% to 71% sensitivity and approximately 78% specificity, a median of around 5.9 months before onset. Most expanded thyroid clonotypes (frequency above 0.001) were also detected in blood, suggesting blood repertoires may reflect thyroid immune responses. A model built on a 13 V-J signature distinguished ophthalmopathy from stable hyperthyroidism, reaching 85% to 90% sensitivity and about 81% specificity in cross-validation and 80%/75% in testing.

Material for sequencing was blood. In this chain, TRBV27 is recombined with TRBJ1-1; possibly the D gene is TRBD1, per 6 matching bases. The origin of this receptor is a woman aged 25 to 39 with Graves' hyperthyroidism that later progressed to Graves' ophthalmopathy. The nucleotide sequence reads as follows: TGTGCCAGCAGTTTATTAGGAGGCAGGGGAAACGCTGAAGCTTTCTTT. It codes for CASSLLGGRGNAEAFF.